This TCR beta chain was recorded in a study of CD8 T cells in Susac syndrome. Turning to this clonotype: The antigen is undetermined.

Negative isolation was applied to CD8+ and CD4+ T cells, and FACS enrichment was applied to TEMRA cells. Broader study findings: The study's TCR sequencing and HLA analysis covered a relatively small number of individuals, and the study acknowledged this.

With random hexamers, reverse transcription was performed on roughly 0.45 to 1 ug of RNA. It was immunoSEQ multiplex PCR that amplified TCR beta CDR3 across 54 Vbeta and 13 Jbeta. One entry per CDR3 protein results from TCRdb running MiXCR on the immunoSEQ multiplex PCR reads. The top ten hold under 0.2% of the sample, which has fewer than 350,000 distinct CDR3 sequences, about 88% seen once. The CDR3 covers 14 residues. CDR1 and CDR2 (germline): KGHDR, SFDVKD. V was clipped by 9 bases and J by 9 bases; unmatched bases: 11. The clonotype originates from a human donor with multiple sclerosis. The chain is built from TRBV24-1 and TRBJ2-1; 9 bases align to TRBD1. Input material: CD8+ T cells from PBMCs. CDR3 sequence (DNA): TGTGCCACCGGAACAGGGGGCGCGAAGGTTGAGCAGTTCTTC. Translation: CATGTGGAKVEQFF.